This section outlines one T cell receptor (beta chain) sequence together with its context. This CDR3 comprises 14 residues. V was clipped by 5 bases and J by 0 bases, with 10 bases between them. Germline-derived CDR1 and CDR2 are PRHDT and FYEKMQ (reference sequence). Sequenced by immunoSEQ multiplex PCR; TCRdb stores in-frame clones only, minus some. The data show some 160,000 clones, approximately 91% seen once. The data stem from a study of blood T cell repertoires in COVID-19. This TCR was sampled from a man aged 18 to 35 with COVID-19, enrolled during active disease. The sample consisted of peripheral blood. The rearrangement joins TRBV13 to TRBJ1-1; no clear D gene. Here the CDR3 reads CASSLGVMNTEAFF. CDR3 DNA: TGTGCCAGCAGCCTTGGAGTTATGAACACTGAAGCTTTCTTT.